This T cell receptor (beta chain) was retrieved from a study of shared clonotypes between healthy human individuals. Background on the study: Aged between 18 and 49, the donors were a couple of women and a few men. Per donor, CD8 memory used one plate, CD8 naive used two, CD4 memory used three and CD4 naive used three.

Study-level findings and limits: It was only blood that was sampled, and tissue repertoires likely differ.

This CDR3 comprises 15 residues. Trimming stripped 2 bases from V and 5 bases from J, with 16 bases between. The germline V gene encodes CDR1 GTSNPN and CDR2 SVGIG (reference sequence). Generated by immunoSEQ multiplex PCR, the TCRdb table keeps only in-frame clones and is missing some. In the table there are roughly 2.5 million clones, 90% to 95% of which are singletons. Points on this clone: What it recognizes is unknown.

The CD4+ fraction was divided into a CD45RA+ naive subset and a CD45RA-negative memory subset. The receptor comes from a man younger than 35 in good health. Sequencing was done on a sample of naive CD4+ T cells sorted from blood. This sample's subset: CD45RA+ positively selected. V is TRBV30 and J is TRBJ1-5, with D tentatively TRBD1 (5 bases). The CDR3 is CAWSPLGGTHQPQHF. The CDR3 DNA follows: TGTGCCTGGAGTCCTTTAGGAGGGACTCATCAGCCCCAGCATTTT.